This entry concerns a single TCR beta chain. The target antigen is unknown. This CDR3 contains 15 residues. CDR1 is LGHNA, CDR2 YSLEER, per germline. Trimming removed 4 bases from V and 6 bases from J, with 18 bases in between. The sample comes from a study of shared clonotypes between healthy human individuals. Overall study: Each donor's CD4 naive and CD4 memory cells filled three plates apiece, CD8 naive two, and CD8 memory one. Findings and limits, study-wide: Larger estimated richness was generally recorded for naive subsets relative to memory subsets.

Deep level was the assay's run setting. The table came from immunoSEQ multiplex PCR; TCRdb's copy has only in-frame clones and leaves some out. Here the sample spans fewer than 1.6 million clones, approximately 98.5% being singletons. The sample comprised naive CD4+ T cells sorted from blood. Indicated subset: CD45RA+ positively selected. The J gene is TRBJ2-5, the V gene TRBV4-3, with D perhaps being TRBD1 or TRBD2 (5 bases each). The sequence came from a man aged 25 to 40 in good health. The CDR3 sequence is CASSRGLAEGKTQYF. The CDR3 nucleotides read TGCGCCAGCAGCCGGGGCCTAGCCGAAGGGAAGACCCAGTACTTC.